This is a list of T cell receptor beta chains from one sample in a study of blood T cell repertoires in COVID-19. Clones were sequenced by immunoSEQ multiplex PCR, and TCRdb holds only the in-frame ones, with some missing. The table shows 120,000 or so clones, with about 80% occurring only once. Sequencing was done on a sample of peripheral blood. The receptors derive from a woman aged 80 or over with active or convalescent COVID-19. CDR3s include the opening cysteine and the closing phenylalanine or tryptophan. The order of the fields is D gene, clone size, V gene, J gene, CDR3 DNA, CDR3 protein. The D gene is left open where the match is weak. Clone sizes are given selectively: once, few, many, or a class where the clone is expanded.

>TRBD2|.|TRBV19|TRBJ2-7
TGTGCCAGTAGTGTAGCCCGACTAGCGGGAGGGCCCGGACGACTCTACGAGCAGTACTTC
CASSVARLAGGPGRLYEQYF
>.|.|TRBV9|TRBJ2-4
TGTGCCAGCAGCGCCGGGACATCCGTAGCCAAAAACATTCAGTACTTC
CASSAGTSVAKNIQYF
>TRBD1|medium-sized|TRBV24-1|TRBJ1-1
TGTGCCACCAGTGATTCCGGAAGAGGGGACAGGACTGAAGCTTTCTTT
CATSDSGRGDRTEAFF
>TRBD2|.|TRBV29-1|TRBJ2-7
TGCAGCGTTGAATCCCCCGGGACTAGCGGGATTAACGAGCAGTACTTC
CSVESPGTSGINEQYF
>TRBD1|.|TRBV10-3|TRBJ2-3
TGTGCCATCCAAGTCGCAGGGGGTGGCACAGATACGCAGTATTTT
CAIQVAGGGTDTQYF
>TRBD1|.|TRBV24-1|TRBJ2-7
TGTGCCACCAGTGGGGGACAGGCGAAGTACTTC
CATSGGQAKYF
>.|.|TRBV2|TRBJ2-1
TGTGCCAGCACCTACCGTTACAATGAGCAGTTCTTC
CASTYRYNEQFF
>.|.|TRBV27|TRBJ1-1
TGTGCCAGCAGCGACACAGGGTATTGGTCTGAAGCTTTCTTT
CASSDTGYWSEAFF
>TRBD2|.|TRBV7-2|TRBJ2-5
TGTGCCAGCAGCTTAGCGGGACTAGCGGGCCAAGAGACCCAGTACTTC
CASSLAGLAGQETQYF
>.|once|TRBV28|TRBJ2-7
TGTGCCAGCAGTTTGTTGGGGAGCCGCTCCTACGAGCAGTACTTC
CASSLLGSRSYEQYF
>TRBD1|.|TRBV5-1|TRBJ2-1
TGCGCCAGCAGCCCGGGACAGACCTCTTGGAATGAGCAGTTCTTC
CASSPGQTSWNEQFF
>TRBD2|.|TRBV7-2|TRBJ2-7
TGTGCCAGCAGACGAACGCAGCGGGGCGGCTCCTACGAGCAGTACTTC
CASRRTQRGGSYEQYF
>TRBD1|few|TRBV18|TRBJ1-1
TGTGCCAGCTCACTAGGGACAGGGGGCACTGAAGCTTTCTTT
CASSLGTGGTEAFF
>.|.|TRBV7-2|TRBJ1-2
TGTGCCAGCAGTCGAGACAGTTATGGCTACACCTTC
CASSRDSYGYTF
>.|.|TRBV18|TRBJ1-1
TGTGCCAGCTCAGCCGACAGGAACACTGAAGCTTTCTTT
CASSADRNTEAFF
>TRBD1|.|TRBV2|TRBJ1-2
TGTGCCACCGGAGGACAGGACCCTACGGGCTACACCTTC
CATGGQDPTGYTF
>.|few|TRBV5-1|TRBJ1-2
TGCGCCAGCAGCTCTTCCCGGACTTCTTGGGGCTACACCTTC
CASSSSRTSWGYTF
>TRBD2|.|TRBV7-8|TRBJ2-1
TGTGCCAGCAGCTTAGAATTCGGGACTAGCGATGAGCAGTTCTTC
CASSLEFGTSDEQFF
>TRBD1|few|TRBV6-1|TRBJ1-6
TGTGCCAGCAGTTTGGAGGGGGCGGGTTCACCCCTCCACTTT
CASSLEGAGSPLHF
>TRBD1|.|TRBV6-1|TRBJ1-6
TGTGCCAGCAGTGAAATGGGACAGAAAAATAATTCACCCCTCCACTTT
CASSEMGQKNNSPLHF
>TRBD2|few|TRBV11-2|TRBJ2-3
TGTGCCAGCAGCTACGGGACTAGCGGGAGTTCAGATACGCAGTATTTT
CASSYGTSGSSDTQYF
>.|.|TRBV24-1|TRBJ2-3
TGTGCCACCAGTGATCCCAAAACTAGGGCCCGGAGCACAGATACGCAGTATTTT
CATSDPKTRARSTDTQYF
>.|few|TRBV19|TRBJ1-6
TGTGCCAGTAGTATACTCGCCGGTTCACCCCTCCACTTT
CASSILAGSPLHF
>TRBD2|few|TRBV10-3|TRBJ2-2
TGTGCCATCATGGGGGGACTAGCGGGGCTCACCGGGGAGCTGTTTTTT
CAIMGGLAGLTGELFF
>TRBD1|.|TRBV6-1|TRBJ1-3
TGTGCCAGCAGTGAGTACGGGACAGCAAACACCATATATTTT
CASSEYGTANTIYF
>.|few|TRBV14|TRBJ1-2
TGTGCCAGCAGCCAATACTCTCCCAGGAGCTACACCTTC
CASSQYSPRSYTF
>TRBD1|.|TRBV25-1|TRBJ1-1
TGTGCCAGCAGTTTTAGGGACAGGGTATCAACTGAAGCTTTCTTT
CASSFRDRVSTEAFF
>.|.|TRBV29-1|TRBJ2-2
TGCAGCGTTAAGCGTACCGCGAACACCGGGGAGCTGTTTTTT
CSVKRTANTGELFF
>TRBD1|.|TRBV4-1|TRBJ1-2
TGCGCCAGCAGCCATTTCGGGACAGGGGTGCGAGGCTACACCTTC
CASSHFGTGVRGYTF
>.|few|TRBV23-1|TRBJ1-5
TGCGCCATCGTTGGGGGCGATAGCAATCAGCCCCAGCATTTT
CAIVGGDSNQPQHF
>.|.|TRBV6-1|TRBJ1-2
TGTGCCAGCAGTGAATCAGGTTGGGGCTACACCTTC
CASSESGWGYTF
>.|.|TRBV5-1|TRBJ2-5
TGCGCCAGCAGCATCCAGACGGGAGAGACCCAGTACTTC
CASSIQTGETQYF
>.|few|TRBV18|TRBJ1-1
TGTGCCAGCTCACCTCGCCAAGGGCTCGGGGACACTGAAGCTTTCTTT
CASSPRQGLGDTEAFF